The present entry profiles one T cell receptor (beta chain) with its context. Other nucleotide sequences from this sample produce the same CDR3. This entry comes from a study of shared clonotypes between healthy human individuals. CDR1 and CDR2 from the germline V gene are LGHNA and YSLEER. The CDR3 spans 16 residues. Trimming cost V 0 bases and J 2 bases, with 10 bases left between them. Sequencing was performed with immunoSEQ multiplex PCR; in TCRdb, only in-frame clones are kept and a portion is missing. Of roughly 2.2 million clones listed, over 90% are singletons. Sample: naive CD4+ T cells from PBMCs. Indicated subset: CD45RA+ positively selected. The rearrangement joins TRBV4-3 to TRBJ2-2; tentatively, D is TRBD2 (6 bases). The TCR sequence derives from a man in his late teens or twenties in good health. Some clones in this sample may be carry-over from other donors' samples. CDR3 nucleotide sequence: TGCGCCAGCAGCCAAGAGGCGGGACTTAACACCGGGGAGCTGTTTTTT. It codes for CASSQEAGLNTGELFF.